The 21 T cell receptor beta chains below all came from one sample that was sequenced in a study of blood T cell repertoires in COVID-19 (dated by TCRdb to 2018 to 2020). Receptor libraries were prepared by the immunoSEQ multiplex PCR assay. TCRdb obtained this table from immuneACCESS and retained in-frame rearrangements with V and J assigned. These tables miss some clones; where compared with another copy, unresolved V genes account for less than half of the shortfall, and the remainder is unexplained. The sample table contains just over 50,000 clones; only one count was recorded for about 86% of them. The top ten constitute around 4.6% of the sample. The sample was peripheral blood. Receptor source: an elderly man with active COVID-19.

V gene TRBV7-9 combines with J gene TRBJ2-7; perhaps TRBD1 as D (6 bases). The germline CDR1 and CDR2 sequences are SEHNR and FQNEAQ (reference sequence). V was clipped by 1 base and J by 11 bases, with 18 bases between them. This CDR3 region has 14 residues. The CDR3 is CASSLDSGTSQEYF. The DNA of the CDR3 is TGTGCCAGCAGCTTAGATTCGGGGACAAGCCAGGAGTACTTC.

A few counts support this clone. J is TRBJ1-1 and V is TRBV7-9; TRBD1 matches 7 bases. Germline loops: CDR1 SEHNR, CDR2 FQNEAQ (reference sequence). The CDR3 sequence is 15 residues long. The trim removed 1 base at V and 4 bases at J, leaving 6 bases unmatched. CDR3 loop: CASSLEGGKGTEAFF. DNA of the CDR3: TGTGCCAGCAGCTTAGAAGGGGGCAAGGGCACTGAAGCTTTCTTT.

This clone was observed once. The chain has TRBV11-2 and TRBJ1-1, with D maybe TRBD1 (5 bases). CDR1 is SGHAT, CDR2 FQNNGV, per germline. This CDR3 is 13 amino acids long. Trimming pared 1 base from V and 5 bases from J, leaving 8 bases between. The CDR3: CASSLVRGTEAFF. In DNA form, the CDR3 reads TGTGCCAGCAGCTTAGTACGGGGGACTGAAGCTTTCTTT.

V is TRBV30 and J is TRBJ1-2; 7 bases are shared with TRBD1. Germline CDR1 and CDR2: GTSNPN and SVGIG (reference sequence). Germline trimming cut 2 bases from V and 6 bases from J; bases unmatched to any gene: 18. The CDR3 consists of 17 residues. The CDR3 sequence: CAWSPNPGQIFFDGYTF. DNA for the CDR3: TGTGCCTGGAGTCCGAACCCGGGACAGATATTTTTCGATGGCTACACCTTC. Looking up the rest from reference TRBV30 and TRBJ1-2 gives the full variable domain: SQTIHQWPATLVQPVGSPLSLECTVEGTSNPNLYWYRQAAGRGLQLLFYSVGIGQISSEVPQNLSASRPQDRQFILSSKKLLLSDSGFYLCAWSPNPGQIFFDGYTFGSGTRLTVV.

V and J are TRBV10-2 and TRBJ1-4; the D gene is possibly TRBD1 (5 bases). V lost 6 bases, J lost 0 bases, and 8 bases lay in between. Germline assignment: CDR1 WSHSY and CDR2 SAAADI. The CDR3 has 14 residues. The CDR3: CASREQATNEKLFF. CDR3 coding DNA: TGCGCCAGCAGGGAACAGGCAACTAATGAAAAACTGTTTTTT.

In this sample, this clone turned up a few times. The chain recombines TRBV27 with TRBJ2-5; D gene uncertain. Germline CDR1 reads MNHEY; CDR2 reads SMNVEV (reference sequence). Trimming shortened V by 4 bases and J by 4 bases, and 13 bases separated the two germline ends. The CDR3 loop spans 14 amino acids. For the CDR3, the DNA is TGTGCCAGCAGTTCAGACTCTTGGAGAGAGACCCAGTACTTC. Translated: CASSSDSWRETQYF.

CDR3 bases: TGTGCCAGCAGAAAACAGGGTGTAGGCAATCAGCCCCAGCATTTT. Amino acids: CASRKQGVGNQPQHF. The chain carries TRBV27 and TRBJ1-5, with D possibly being TRBD1 (6 bases). V dropped 6 bases and J dropped 2 bases, with 14 bases sitting between them. The CDR3 is 15 amino acids. The germline CDR1 and CDR2 sequences are MNHEY and SMNVEV (reference sequence).

V is TRBV7-7 and J is TRBJ2-1; D gene uncertain. Per germline, CDR1 SSHAT and CDR2 FNYEAQ (reference sequence). V lost 1 base to trimming and J lost 9 bases, with 10 bases between them. CDR3 length equals 13 residues. The CDR3 here is CASSLDFFGEQFF. CDR3 nucleotide sequence: TGTGCCAGCAGCTTAGATTTCTTCGGTGAGCAGTTCTTC.

This chain connects TRBV6-2 or TRBV6-3 to TRBJ2-7, with 11 positions matching TRBD2. Looked up from germline, CDR1 is MNHEY and CDR2 is SVGEGT. V was clipped by 2 bases and J by 1 base; unmatched bases: 13. The length of the CDR3 is 19 residues. The CDR3 nucleotides are TGTGCCAGCAGTTACCAGACTAGCGGGACGAAATCCCTTTCCTACGAGCAGTACTTC. Translating it yields CASSYQTSGTKSLSYEQYF.

The CDR3 protein is CASSRIGDTEAFF. The CDR3 coding sequence is TGTGCCAGCAGCCGAATAGGGGACACTGAAGCTTTCTTT. This chain joins TRBV7-6 and TRBJ1-1; D may be TRBD1 (5 bases). The CDR3 loop spans 13 amino acids. Per germline, CDR1 SGHVS and CDR2 FNYEAQ. Trimming took 5 bases from V and 3 from J, leaving 10 bases between them.

The rearrangement uses TRBV19 and TRBJ2-1, with D tentatively TRBD1 (5 bases). CDR3 size: 15 residues. Trimming stripped 0 bases from V and 8 bases from J, with 14 bases between. Germline values: CDR1 LNHDA, CDR2 SQIVND (reference sequence). In DNA, the CDR3 is TGTGCCAGTAGTATAGATCTGGGGCTGTCGGATGAGCAGTTCTTC. Translated, it gives CASSIDLGLSDEQFF.

The chain is built from TRBV7-3 and TRBJ2-1, with 9 bases that match TRBD2. Per germline, CDR1 SGHTA and CDR2 FQGTGA. This CDR3 is 17 amino acids long. Trimming took 4 bases from V and 8 from J; bases not matched to a gene: 15. CDR3 nucleotide sequence: TGTGCCAGCAGCTCGGCGGGTATCAGCGGGAGGCGTCATGAGCAGTTCTTC. Protein product: CASSSAGISGRRHEQFF.

The chain is built from TRBV10-3 and TRBJ1-6; D gene unclear. From germline, CDR1 is ENHRY and CDR2 SYGVKD. This CDR3 comprises 14 residues. Trimming pared 3 bases from V and 7 bases from J, leaving 10 bases between. This CDR3 is CAISEIPRNSPLHF. The CDR3 DNA reads as TGTGCCATCAGTGAAATCCCCCGGAATTCACCCCTCCACTTT.

V and J are TRBV27 and TRBJ1-1; no reliable D call. Germline CDR1 MNHEY, CDR2 SMNVEV (reference sequence). V lost 5 bases and J lost 4, with 11 bases in between. The CDR3 totals 13 residues. The CDR3 nucleotides read TGTGCCAGCAGTCCGAGCCCCGGCACTGAAGCTTTCTTT. It translates to CASSPSPGTEAFF.

This chain connects TRBV19 to TRBJ2-7; 7 bases are a match to TRBD2. Germline lookup yields CDR1 LNHDA and CDR2 SQIVND (reference sequence). The CDR3 sequence is 16 residues long. V was pared by 3 bases and J by 0 bases, with 8 bases of the junction left unmatched. The CDR3 DNA is TGTGCCAGTAGTATGGCTAGCGGCCAGAGCTCCTACGAGCAGTACTTC. Residues: CASSMASGQSSYEQYF.

This clone came up a few times. CDR3 nucleotide sequence: TGTGCCAGCAGAGGTAACCCGGGGGGAGCCCTTAGGTATGGCTACACCTTC. Amino acid sequence: CASRGNPGGALRYGYTF. The chain combines TRBV27 with TRBJ1-2, with D perhaps TRBD1 (5 bases). This CDR3 has 17 amino acids. Germline V CDR1 and CDR2: MNHEY, SMNVEV (reference sequence). Trimming took off 6 bases at V and 5 bases at J, with 25 bases between the two ends.

The genes are TRBV6-2 or TRBV6-3 and TRBJ1-1; 9 positions agree with TRBD1. CDR1 and CDR2 from the germline V gene are MNHEY and SVGEGT. V lost 5 bases and J lost 1; bases outside the gene matches: 5. The CDR3 runs 15 residues. CDR3 coding DNA: TGTGCCAGCAGTAACCAGGACAGGGGGAACACTGAAGCTTTCTTT. Translation gives CASSNQDRGNTEAFF.

The gene calls are TRBV19 and TRBJ2-7, with D unresolved. V gave up 6 bases and J gave up 0 bases, with 9 bases separating them. Germline lookup yields CDR1 LNHDA and CDR2 SQIVND (reference sequence). CDR3 length: 13 residues. The CDR3 here is CASSQISSYEQYF. As DNA, the CDR3 is TGTGCCAGTAGCCAAATCAGCTCCTACGAGCAGTACTTC.

The rearrangement links TRBV2 to TRBJ2-2; D ambiguous. Germline V gene lookup returns CDR1 SNHLY and CDR2 FYNNEI. The CDR3 is made up of 13 amino acids. Trimming stripped 6 bases from V and 1 base from J, with 6 bases between. As DNA, the CDR3 is TGTGCCAGCAGGTTCTGGAACACCGGGGAGCTGTTTTTT. Translation gives CASRFWNTGELFF.

The chain uses TRBV7-3 and TRBJ2-5; maybe TRBD2 (5 bases). V was trimmed by 5 bases and J by 5 bases, leaving 18 bases between them. This CDR3 has 15 amino acids. Germline V gives CDR1 SGHTA, CDR2 FQGTGA. The CDR3 DNA reads as TGTGCCAGCAGCCTCGCTGGGTTGAGAGGGGAGACCCAGTACTTC. This translates into CASSLAGLRGETQYF.

This sequence joins TRBV7-3 and TRBJ2-1; 7 nucleotides line up with TRBD1. Losses at the gene ends were 3 bases for V and 7 bases for J; bases not matched to a gene: 0. This CDR3 has 12 amino acids. Germline assignment: CDR1 SGHTA and CDR2 FQGTGA. CDR3 sequence (DNA): TGTGCCAGCAGCTTGACAGGGAATGAGCAGTTCTTC. It is translated as CASSLTGNEQFF.